This T cell receptor beta chain is from a study of tumor-infiltrating lymphocytes in primary liver carcinoma. Turning to the study itself: Tumor stage was T1-T3 N0M0, and tumor size was roughly 4.2 to 11 cm across.

TCR beta cDNA came from about 500 ng total RNA, primed with a constant-region primer. Amplification in three nested multiplex PCR rounds with slightly modified ARM-PCR gave rise to TCR beta libraries. The first two PCR rounds, roughly 9 cycles each, used TRBV1-TRBV30 forward primers and a C-beta reverse primer. TCRdb re-called the multiplex PCR reads with MiXCR, one entry per CDR3 protein. The repertoire consists of around 330,000 distinct CDR3 sequences, with approximately 58% occurring once and the leading ten covering more than 15%. Notes on the study in general: Tumors and blood were compared for top-250-clone fraction, and tumors had the significantly higher value (p = 0.039). Whereas tumor region pairs overlapped more, tumor-adjacent and tumor-blood pairs overlapped less.

Germline DNA was also extracted, while the blood RNA originated from unsorted whole blood. This clonotype was picked up many times. Its antigen remains unidentified. Germline V gene data show CDR1 as MNHNY and CDR2 as SVGAGI (reference sequence). The CDR3 has 16 amino acids. Losses at the gene ends were 6 bases for V and 9 bases for J; bases not matched to a gene: 10. The chain recombines TRBV6-6 with TRBJ2-1; 14 bases fit TRBD2. The clonotype originates from a woman aged 25 to 45 with primary liver carcinoma and hepatitis B virus infection. The sequenced sample was peripheral blood. In DNA form, the CDR3 reads TGTGCCAGCAGCCAAATGACTAGCGGGAGGGTTACTGAGCAGTTCTTC. It yields the protein CASSQMTSGRVTEQFF.